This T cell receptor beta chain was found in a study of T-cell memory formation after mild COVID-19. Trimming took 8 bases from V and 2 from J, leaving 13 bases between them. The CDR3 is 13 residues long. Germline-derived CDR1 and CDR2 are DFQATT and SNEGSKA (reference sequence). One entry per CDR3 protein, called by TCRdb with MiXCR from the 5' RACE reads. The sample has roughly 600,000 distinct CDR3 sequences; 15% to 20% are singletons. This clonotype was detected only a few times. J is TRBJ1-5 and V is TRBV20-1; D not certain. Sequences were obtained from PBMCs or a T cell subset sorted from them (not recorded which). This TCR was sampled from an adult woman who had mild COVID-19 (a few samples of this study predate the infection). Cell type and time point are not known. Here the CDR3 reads CSTTPLGNQPQHF. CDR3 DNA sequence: TGCAGTACTACCCCGCTCGGCAATCAGCCCCAGCATTTT.